This passage covers 9 T cell receptor beta chains from one sample sequenced in a study of blood T cell repertoires in COVID-19. Profiled with immunoSEQ multiplex PCR; TCRdb holds only in-frame clones, not every one. This sample has about 130,000 clones, with 85% found just once. Sequencing was carried out using peripheral blood. The receptors stem from a man aged 80 or over with active or convalescent COVID-19.

This sequence joins TRBV24-1 and TRBJ2-1; 9 nucleotides line up with TRBD2. There are 16 residues in the CDR3. The V gene end was trimmed by 7 bases and the J gene end by 5 bases; junction bases not matched to a gene: 11. The germline CDR1 and CDR2 sequences are KGHDR and SFDVKD. This CDR3 reads CATSFSGTSKNNEQFF. CDR3 sequence (DNA): TGTGCCACCAGCTTTTCCGGGACTAGCAAAAACAATGAGCAGTTCTTC.

The chain is built from TRBV9 and TRBJ1-5, with a possible D match to TRBD1 (6 bases). The CDR3 consists of 20 residues. Looked up from germline, CDR1 is SGDLS and CDR2 is YYNGEE. V lost 0 bases and J lost 2, with 24 bases in between. The chain's CDR3 is CASSVAEWGGWRLGNQPQHF. The DNA of the CDR3 is TGTGCCAGCAGCGTAGCTGAATGGGGGGGCTGGAGGCTCGGCAATCAGCCCCAGCATTTT. Complete variable domain (other parts from reference TRBV9 and TRBJ1-5): DSGVTQTPKHLITATGQRVTLRCSPRSGDLSVYWYQQSLDQGLQFLIQYYNGEERAKGNILERFSAQQFPDLHSELNLSSLELGDSALYFCASSVAEWGGWRLGNQPQHFGDGTRLSIL.

The chain employs TRBV2 and TRBJ1-5; perhaps TRBD1 as D (5 bases). V was pared by 3 bases and J by 5 bases, with 14 bases between. From germline, CDR1 is SNHLY and CDR2 FYNNEI. The CDR3 runs 15 residues. The CDR3, as DNA: TGTGCCAGCAGTGACCACCCCGGGGGATATCAGCCCCAGCATTTT. Encoded protein: CASSDHPGGYQPQHF.

This rearrangement joins TRBV6-1 to TRBJ2-3; 7 bases match TRBD2. The germline V gene has CDR1 MNHNS and CDR2 SASEGT. V lost 2 bases and J lost 1; bases outside the gene matches: 6. The CDR3 runs to 16 residues. CDR3 in DNA: TGTGCCAGCAGTGAATCCACCAGCGGGGGCACAGATACGCAGTATTTT. Translation: CASSESTSGGTDTQYF.

This clone turned up a few times. This chain joins TRBV19 and TRBJ1-5, with D perhaps TRBD1 (5 bases). Trimming left V 5 bases short and J 8 bases short, with 19 bases between. Germline CDR1 is LNHDA and CDR2 is SQIVND (reference sequence). CDR3 length: 15 amino acids. The CDR3 nucleotides read TGTGCCAGTAGTCCCCGATGGACGGACAAGGAGCCCCAGCATTTT. Translation: CASSPRWTDKEPQHF.

This chain uses TRBV5-1 with TRBJ1-1, with 10 bases matching TRBD1. The V gene's germline CDR1 is SGHRS and CDR2 YFSETQ. The CDR3 length is 17 residues. Unmatched junction bases numbered 8, after V lost 0 bases and J lost 3 bases. In nucleotides, the CDR3 is TGCGCCAGCAGCTTGGGACAGGGGGCTGGTAAAGACACTGAAGCTTTCTTT. Its translation: CASSLGQGAGKDTEAFF.

The gene calls are TRBV14 and TRBJ1-2, with D tentatively TRBD1 (5 bases). The germline V gene has CDR1 SGHDN and CDR2 FVKESK. There are 13 residues in the CDR3. Trimming pared 4 bases from V and 5 bases from J, leaving 11 bases between. The CDR3 reads CASSPNRGYGYTF. As DNA, the CDR3 is TGTGCCAGCAGCCCGAATCGGGGGTATGGCTACACCTTC.

The DNA for the CDR3 is TGTGCCAGCAGTGTCGGACTTAGCACAGATACGCAGTATTTT. Its translation is CASSVGLSTDTQYF. V usage is TRBV2 and J usage is TRBJ2-3, with D possibly matching TRBD2 (5 bases). The V end was cut by 4 bases, the J end by 0 bases, with 8 bases between. CDR3 length equals 14 residues. The germline V gene encodes CDR1 SNHLY and CDR2 FYNNEI.

The gene calls are TRBV28 and TRBJ1-2, with 12 nucleotides matching TRBD1. V lost 6 bases, J lost 7 bases, and 12 bases stayed unmatched. Germline loops: CDR1 MDHEN, CDR2 SYDVKM. The CDR3 consists of 16 residues. The CDR3 DNA sequence: TGTGCCAGCAGCTTTTCCCCGGGACAGGGGGCGTTTGGCTACACCTTC. Protein product: CASSFSPGQGAFGYTF.